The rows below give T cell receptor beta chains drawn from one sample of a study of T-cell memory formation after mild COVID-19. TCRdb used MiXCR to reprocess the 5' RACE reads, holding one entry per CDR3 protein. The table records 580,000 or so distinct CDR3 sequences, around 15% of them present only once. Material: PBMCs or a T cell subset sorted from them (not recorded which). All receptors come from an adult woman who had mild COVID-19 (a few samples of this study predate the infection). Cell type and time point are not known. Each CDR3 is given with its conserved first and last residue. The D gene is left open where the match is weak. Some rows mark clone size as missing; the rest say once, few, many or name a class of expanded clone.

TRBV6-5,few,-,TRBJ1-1,CASSARTNRAFF,TGTGCCAGCAGTGCTCGGACAAATCGAGCTTTCTTT
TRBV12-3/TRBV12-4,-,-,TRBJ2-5,CASSFPQLQETQYF,TGTGCCAGCAGTTTTCCTCAGCTCCAAGAGACCCAGTACTTC
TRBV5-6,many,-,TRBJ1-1,CASSRLDGAAGEAFF,TGTGCCAGCAGCCGGCTCGACGGGGCCGCGGGTGAAGCTTTCTTT
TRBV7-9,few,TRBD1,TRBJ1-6,CASSLGEGQSSFPLHF,TGTGCCAGCAGCTTGGGCGAGGGACAGTCTTCTTTTCCCCTCCACTTT
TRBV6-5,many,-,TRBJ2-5,CASSYAGRGETQYF,TGTGCCAGCAGTTACGCGGGGAGAGGGGAGACCCAGTACTTC
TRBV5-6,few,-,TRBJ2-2,CASSLYGQGIVSGELFF,TGTGCCAGCAGCTTGTACGGTCAGGGTATAGTTTCCGGGGAGCTGTTTTTT
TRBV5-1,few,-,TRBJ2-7,CASSLEGPKSHSYEQYF,TGCGCCAGCAGCTTGGAGGGACCCAAGTCTCACTCCTACGAGCAGTACTTC
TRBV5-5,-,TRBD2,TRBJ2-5,CASSLAGAGGETQYF,TGTGCCAGCAGCTTGGCTGGCGCGGGGGGAGAGACCCAGTACTTC
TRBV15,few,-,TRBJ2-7,CATSRSSYEQYF,TGTGCCACCAGCAGGAGCTCCTACGAGCAGTACTTC
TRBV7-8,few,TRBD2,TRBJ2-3,CASSLFRTSGGVGLGSQYF,TGTGCCAGCAGCTTGTTCCGGACTAGCGGGGGAGTGGGTTTAGGGAGTCAGTATTTT
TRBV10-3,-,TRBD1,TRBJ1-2,CAIGYPGQGGSYGYTF,TGTGCCATCGGGTATCCGGGACAGGGGGGAAGCTATGGCTACACCTTC
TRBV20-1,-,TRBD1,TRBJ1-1,CSTGQGEGTEAFF,TGCAGTACAGGACAGGGGGAAGGAACTGAAGCTTTCTTT
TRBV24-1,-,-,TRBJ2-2,CATSDSGWAGELFF,TGTGCCACCAGTGATTCCGGGTGGGCCGGGGAGCTGTTTTTT
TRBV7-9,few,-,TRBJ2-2,CASSLQGGPPTGELFF,TGTGCCAGCAGCTTACAGGGGGGACCTCCTACCGGGGAGCTGTTTTTT
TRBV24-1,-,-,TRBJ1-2,CATSDFHRDSGYTF,TGTGCCACCAGTGATTTTCACAGGGATAGTGGCTACACCTTC
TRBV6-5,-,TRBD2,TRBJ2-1,CASSAGGSLSIEQFF,TGTGCCAGCAGTGCTGGCGGGAGCCTTTCTATTGAGCAGTTCTTC
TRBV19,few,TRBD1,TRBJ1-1,CASSTVTGENTEAFF,TGTGCCAGTAGTACCGTGACAGGGGAGAACACTGAAGCTTTCTTT
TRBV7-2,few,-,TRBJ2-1,CASYHNEQFF,TGTGCCAGCTATCACAATGAGCAGTTCTTC
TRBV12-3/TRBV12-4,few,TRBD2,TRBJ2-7,CASSLEFRGHPAGDPYEQYF,TGTGCCAGCAGTTTAGAATTCCGAGGTCACCCAGCGGGGGACCCCTACGAGCAGTACTTC
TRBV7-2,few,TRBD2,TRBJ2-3,CASSLGSGGGDTQYF,TGTGCCAGCAGCTTAGGTAGCGGGGGGGGAGATACGCAGTATTTT
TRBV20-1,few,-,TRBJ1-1,CSARYGGGVLAFF,TGCAGTGCTAGATATGGAGGGGGTGTCCTGGCTTTCTTT
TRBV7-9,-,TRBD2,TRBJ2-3,CASRRLASSDTQYF,TGTGCCAGCCGCCGACTAGCGTCTTCAGATACGCAGTATTTT
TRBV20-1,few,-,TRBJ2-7,CSGKLLGPHEQYF,TGCAGTGGGAAGCTACTAGGCCCCCACGAGCAGTACTTC
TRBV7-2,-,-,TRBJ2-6,CASSRRQSSGANVLTF,TGTGCCAGCAGCCGACGTCAGAGCTCTGGGGCCAACGTCCTGACTTTC
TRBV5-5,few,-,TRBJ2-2,CASSYRAATGELFF,TGTGCCAGCAGCTATCGGGCAGCCACCGGGGAGCTGTTTTTT
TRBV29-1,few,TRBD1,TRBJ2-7,CSVAQGDYEQYF,TGCAGCGTTGCGCAGGGGGACTACGAGCAGTACTTC
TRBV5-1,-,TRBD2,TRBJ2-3,CASSVLGLTSGGEYTDTQYF,TGCGCCAGCAGCGTCCTTGGACTGACTAGCGGGGGGGAATACACAGATACGCAGTATTTT
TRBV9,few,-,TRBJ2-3,CASSPALTRTDTQYF,TGTGCCAGCAGCCCGGCCCTGACTAGGACAGATACGCAGTATTTT
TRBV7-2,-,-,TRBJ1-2,CASSRRDLGVYTF,TGTGCCAGCAGCCGCCGGGACTTGGGCGTCTACACCTTC
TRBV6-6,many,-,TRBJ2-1,CASSYSAVYNEQFF,TGTGCCAGCAGTTACTCGGCGGTATACAATGAGCAGTTCTTC
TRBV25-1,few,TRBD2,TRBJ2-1,CASGWGGSSYNEQFF,TGTGCCAGCGGTTGGGGGGGGAGCTCCTACAATGAGCAGTTCTTC
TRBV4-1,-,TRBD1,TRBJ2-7,CASSRTGTGADEQYF,TGCGCCAGCAGCCGAACCGGGACAGGGGCGGATGAGCAGTACTTC
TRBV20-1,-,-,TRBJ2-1,CSAREGASSYNEQFF,TGCAGTGCTAGAGAAGGGGCTAGCTCCTACAATGAGCAGTTCTTC
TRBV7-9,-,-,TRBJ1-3,CASSEERSGNTIYF,TGTGCCAGCAGCGAAGAGCGCTCTGGAAACACCATATATTTT
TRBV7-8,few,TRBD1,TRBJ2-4,CASSPRDREFKNIQYF,TGTGCCAGCAGCCCGAGGGACAGGGAGTTTAAAAACATTCAGTACTTC
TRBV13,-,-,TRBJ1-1,CASSPRARTEAFF,TGTGCCAGCAGCCCCCGGGCGCGGACTGAAGCTTTCTTT
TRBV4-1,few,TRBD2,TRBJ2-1,CASSRGTRQGNEQFF,TGCGCCAGCAGCCGAGGGACTAGACAAGGGAATGAGCAGTTCTTC